This T cell receptor beta chain was retrieved from a study of breast tumors, draining lymph nodes, adjacent tissues. This CDR3 contains 15 residues. The V gene's germline CDR1 is SEHNR and CDR2 FQNEAQ (reference sequence). Study outcomes and limitations: Findings are consistent with lymph node origin and intratumoral expansion of most tumor T cells. That most tumor T cells come from lymph nodes remained unproven. Luminal-like breast cancer showed significantly higher tumor–nontumor repertoire similarity than basal-like. Tumor repertoires ranked between lymph nodes and nontumor tissue in diversity, with V and J gene preferences.

This clonotype has more than one count but fewer than ten. What it binds is not known. Given a much more abundant clone one base away, this may be a read error. The lymph nodes were axillary draining lymph nodes from breast cancer patients. TCRdb reprocessed the multiplex PCR reads via MiXCR and lists one record per CDR3 protein. The sample holds some 200,000 distinct CDR3 sequences; 30% to 40% are singletons and the top ten take about 4.3%. The V and J genes are TRBV7-9 and TRBJ2-5; 8 bases align to TRBD1. This TCR derives from a female donor with breast cancer. Some clones in this sample may be carry-over from other donors' samples. The specimen was axillary lymph node tissue. DNA of the CDR3: TGTGCCAGCAGCTTAGCCAGGGGGCAGAAAGAGACCCAGCACTTC. Protein product: CASSLARGQKETQHF.